The 28 T cell receptor beta chains listed next were all sequenced from one sample in a study of vaccination effects on CD4 cells after COVID-19. Clones were sequenced by immunoSEQ multiplex PCR, and TCRdb holds only the in-frame ones, with some missing. The sample carries about 30,000 clones, 80% to 85% recorded once. What these receptors recognize is not known. Sequencing followed a ViraFEST assay step that expanded antigen-specific CD4+ T cells with viral peptide pools. Having been cultured for less than 12 days, the cells underwent CD4+ T cell isolation. Either the mRNA-1273 or the BNT162b2 vaccine was given to participants as two doses. Here the sequenced sample was CD4+ T cells from PBMCs cultured with SARS-CoV-2 spike peptides, taken after COVID-19 vaccination. These receptors came from a human donor who received a COVID-19 vaccine. Some clones in this sample may be carry-over from other donors' samples.

This chain links TRBV3-1 (or the pseudogene TRBV3-2) with TRBJ2-7; tentatively, D is TRBD1 (6 bases). Trimming cost V 3 bases and J 4 bases, with 10 bases left between them. The CDR3 length is 13 residues. CDR1 and CDR2 from the germline V gene are LGHDT and YNNKEL (reference sequence). The CDR3 nucleotides are TGTGCCAGCAGCCAGGGACACGCTTACGAGCAGTACGTC. Its translation is CASSQGHAYEQYV.

This chain links TRBV15 with TRBJ1-5; tentatively, D is TRBD1 (5 bases). The ends were cut back, 3 bases at V and 10 bases at J, with 13 bases in the middle. CDR1 is LNHNV and CDR2 is YYDKDF in the germline V gene (reference sequence). There are 13 residues in the CDR3. CDR3 DNA: TGTGCCACCAGCAGGGGGCAGGTACGTCCCCAGCATTTT. Its translation: CATSRGQVRPQHF.

In nucleotides, the CDR3 is TGTGCCAGCAGTTCCCCGGGGGGGCAGAACACTGAAGCTTTCTTT. This translates into CASSSPGGQNTEAFF. V usage is TRBV6-2 or TRBV6-3 and J usage is TRBJ1-1; perhaps TRBD1 as D (6 bases). The CDR3 consists of 15 residues. Trimming removed 4 bases from V and 1 base from J, with 13 bases in between. Per the germline V gene, CDR1 is MNHEY and CDR2 is SVGEGT.

The V call is TRBV28, the J call TRBJ1-3, with no clear D. Germline V gene data show CDR1 as MDHEN and CDR2 as SYDVKM. Trimming removed 1 base at V and 2 bases at J, with 6 bases between. The CDR3 covers 14 residues. CDR3 nucleotides: TGTGCCAGCAGTTTATCGGGGACTGGAAACACCATATATTTT. It codes for CASSLSGTGNTIYF.

This clone was detected a few times. V gene TRBV5-4 combines with J gene TRBJ2-2, with D possibly being TRBD1 (5 bases). The CDR3 is 13 amino acids. CDR1 SGHNT and CDR2 YYREEE come from the germline V gene (reference sequence). The V and J ends lost 4 bases and 3 bases respectively, with 7 bases between them. CDR3 DNA sequence: TGTGCCAGCAGCACAGGATACACCGGGGAGCTGTTTTTT. Translating gives CASSTGYTGELFF.

The rearrangement links TRBV11-2 to TRBJ1-5, with D possibly TRBD1 on 5 matching bases. The CDR3 is 16 residues long. Germline CDR1 and CDR2: SGHAT and FQNNGV. Between the trimmed V and J ends, which lost 5 bases and 3 bases, there was a span of 17 bases. CDR3 DNA sequence: TGTGCCAGCAGCCCTCGGGGGGGGGATAACAATCAGCCCCAGCATTTT. Translating it yields CASSPRGGDNNQPQHF.

V usage is TRBV4-3 and J usage is TRBJ1-5; maybe TRBD1 (6 bases). Trimming removed 4 bases at V and 5 bases at J, with 15 bases between. Germline CDR1 and CDR2: LGHNA and YSLEER. This CDR3 spans 15 amino acids. The CDR3 loop is CASSPTTQGDQPQHF. CDR3 sequence (DNA): TGCGCCAGCAGCCCGACTACACAGGGAGATCAGCCCCAGCATTTT.

V gene TRBV5-1 combines with J gene TRBJ2-1; D may be TRBD1 (6 bases). Trimming took 4 bases from V and 6 from J, leaving 14 bases between them. CDR1 and CDR2 from the germline V gene are SGHRS and YFSETQ. The CDR3 has 14 residues. This CDR3 reads CASSPDSVGNEQFF. The CDR3 nucleotides read TGCGCCAGCAGCCCGGACAGCGTGGGCAATGAGCAGTTCTTC.

This chain connects TRBV9 to TRBJ2-5, with a weak D call TRBD1 (6 bases). Per germline, CDR1 SGDLS and CDR2 YYNGEE. Trimming removed 0 bases at V and 5 bases at J, with 11 bases between. The CDR3 sequence is 14 residues long. CDR3 sequence: CASSVGGGRETQYF. The CDR3 DNA is TGTGCCAGCAGCGTAGGAGGGGGTCGGGAGACCCAGTACTTC.

This rearrangement joins TRBV4-3 to TRBJ1-2; D not resolved. V gave up 5 bases and J gave up 4 bases, with 14 bases separating them. CDR1 LGHNA and CDR2 YSLEER come from the germline V gene. This CDR3 comprises 14 residues. CDR3: CASSEARGAYGYTF. The CDR3 DNA sequence: TGCGCCAGCAGCGAAGCTAGAGGAGCCTATGGCTACACCTTC.

The CDR3 sequence is CASATALNSPLHF. The DNA for the CDR3 is TGTGCCAGCGCGACAGCGCTTAATTCACCCCTCCACTTT. The rearrangement joins TRBV19 to TRBJ1-6, with D possibly matching TRBD1 (5 bases). The CDR3 length is 13 residues. CDR1 is LNHDA and CDR2 is SQIVND in the germline V gene (reference sequence). The V end was cut by 9 bases, the J end by 6 bases, with 12 bases between. Using reference TRBV19 and TRBJ1-6 for the parts outside the CDR3, the full variable domain is DGGITQSPKYLFRKEGQNVTLSCEQNLNHDAMYWYRQDPGQGLRLIYYSQIVNDFQKGDIAEGYSVSREKKESFPLTVTSAQKNPTAFYLCASATALNSPLHFGNGTRLTVT.

For the CDR3, the DNA is TGCAGCGTTGCGCGTGGGGAGAACACTGAAGCTTTCTTT. Translation: CSVARGENTEAFF. The chain uses TRBV29-1 and TRBJ1-1; D remains ambiguous. Trimming took 4 bases from V and 1 from J, leaving 10 bases between them. The CDR3 is 13 residues long. Germline values: CDR1 SQVTM, CDR2 ANQGSEA.

V usage is TRBV6-5 and J usage is TRBJ1-2, with D hard to call. Trimming took off 4 bases at V and 4 bases at J, with 13 bases between the two ends. Germline CDR1 and CDR2: MNHEY and SVGAGI. The CDR3 runs to 14 residues. The CDR3 nucleotides are TGTGCCAGCAGTTCAAACCTCATTTCCTATGGCTACACCTTC. Amino acids: CASSSNLISYGYTF.

This clone was observed a handful of times. V and J are TRBV14 and TRBJ1-1; D call uncertain. Trimming pared 4 bases from V and 2 bases from J, leaving 8 bases between. The CDR3 runs 13 residues. Germline V gene sequence: CDR1 SGHDN, CDR2 FVKESK. CDR3 coding DNA: TGTGCCAGCAGCCCTGGAACTAACACTGAAGCTTTCTTT. This translates into CASSPGTNTEAFF.

In this sample, this clone turned up a few times. The V call is TRBV20-1, the J call TRBJ1-2; TRBD1 agrees at 9 bases. J gave up 8 bases and V 3 bases, and 7 bases lay outside the gene matches. The CDR3 consists of 13 residues. CDR1 and CDR2 from the germline V gene are DFQATT and SNEGSKA (reference sequence). As DNA, the CDR3 is TGCAGTGCTAGTGGGACAGGGAGTCGAGGCTACACCTTC. Translating gives CSASGTGSRGYTF.

V gene TRBV7-9 combines with J gene TRBJ2-7; TRBD1 is a possible D gene (6 bases). The germline CDR1 and CDR2 sequences are SEHNR and FQNEAQ (reference sequence). The CDR3 extends over 13 amino acids. V was shortened by 8 bases and J by 7 bases, with 18 bases between the two germline ends. As DNA, the CDR3 is TGTGCCAGCGGTTCTGGGGGCCGCCCGGAGCAGTACGTC. It specifies CASGSGGRPEQYV.

The genes are TRBV11-2 and TRBJ1-1, with a possible D match to TRBD1 (5 bases). The CDR3 length is 15 residues. The V gene lost 3 bases and the J gene lost 11 bases, with 22 bases spanning the gap. Germline V gives CDR1 SGHAT, CDR2 FQNNGV. CDR3 in amino acids: CASSLNWGRDEGAFF. The CDR3 DNA reads as TGTGCCAGCAGCTTGAATTGGGGCCGGGACGAGGGGGCTTTCTTT.

This chain joins TRBV11-2 and TRBJ1-2, with D perhaps matching TRBD1 (6 bases). Deletions cut 1 base from V and 4 bases from J, with 16 bases between. This CDR3 comprises 16 residues. Germline V CDR1 and CDR2: SGHAT, FQNNGV. The CDR3 sequence is CASSLVTGAGGYGYTF. CDR3 nucleotides: TGTGCCAGCAGCTTAGTGACGGGGGCGGGCGGCTATGGCTACACCTTC.

V and J are TRBV7-3 and TRBJ2-3; 7 bases match TRBD2. J was trimmed by 4 bases and V by 3 bases; bases with no gene match: 7. Germline V lookup: CDR1 SGHTA, CDR2 FQGTGA. The CDR3 spans 15 residues. The CDR3 DNA follows: TGTGCCAGCAGCTTCGGGGGGATTGGGGCAGATACGCAGTATTTT. This translates into CASSFGGIGADTQYF.

V usage is TRBV2 and J usage is TRBJ2-1; 10 bases line up with TRBD2. V shed 4 bases, J shed 10 bases, and the junction held 7 bases outside the gene matches. This CDR3 is 14 amino acids long. CDR1 is SNHLY and CDR2 is FYNNEI in the germline V gene. The chain's CDR3 is CASSVELAGVEQFF. CDR3 in DNA: TGTGCCAGCAGTGTAGAGCTAGCGGGGGTCGAGCAGTTCTTC.

This clone was detected only once. The chain recombines TRBV24-1 with TRBJ2-3; a possible D gene is TRBD1 (5 bases). Per germline, CDR1 KGHDR and CDR2 SFDVKD. The CDR3 is made up of 16 amino acids. The V and J ends lost 0 bases and 1 base respectively, with 10 bases between them. The CDR3 DNA sequence: TGTGCCACCAGTGATTTGAGGGGATGGGGCACAGATACGCAGTATTTT. Its protein product is CATSDLRGWGTDTQYF.

The chain has TRBV30 and TRBJ1-5; D is possibly TRBD1 (5 bases). V was pared by 7 bases and J by 2 bases, with 15 bases between. This CDR3 is 14 amino acids long. Germline V gene sequence: CDR1 GTSNPN, CDR2 SVGIG (reference sequence). In nucleotides, the CDR3 is TGTGCCTTCACCCTCGGGACCCGCAATCAGCCCCAGCATTTT. This codes for CAFTLGTRNQPQHF.

About this clone: Other DNA variants within this sample encode the same CDR3. The chain uses TRBV3-1 (or the pseudogene TRBV3-2) and TRBJ2-7; 7 bases are a match to TRBD2. CDR1 and CDR2 from the germline V gene are LGHDT and YNNKEL (reference sequence). The CDR3 loop spans 12 amino acids. J gave up 7 bases and V 3 bases, and 3 bases lay outside the gene matches. CDR3 coding DNA: TGTGCCAGCAGCCAGGGGCGGGGGGAGCAGTACGTC. Amino acids: CASSQGRGEQYV.

This chain connects TRBV7-2 to TRBJ1-6; possible D gene TRBD1, 5 bases. Germline CDR1 SGHTA, CDR2 FQGNSA. Trimming took off 5 bases at V and 1 base at J, with 15 bases between the two ends. The CDR3 extends over 17 amino acids. This CDR3 reads CASSPERGVSYNSPLHF. The CDR3 nucleotides are TGTGCCAGCAGCCCCGAACGGGGGGTGTCCTATAATTCACCCCTCCACTTT.

This chain uses TRBV10-1 with TRBJ2-5, with D possibly called TRBD1 or TRBD2 (5 bases each). Germline CDR1 reads WNHNN; CDR2 reads SYGVQD (reference sequence). V lost 8 bases to trimming and J lost 4 bases, with 14 bases between them. The CDR3 consists of 13 residues. This CDR3 is CASGVRDRETQYF. CDR3 coding DNA: TGCGCCAGCGGAGTCCGGGACCGAGAGACCCAGTACTTC.

This sequence joins TRBV19 and TRBJ1-4, with D hard to call. This CDR3 has 15 amino acids. CDR1 LNHDA and CDR2 SQIVND come from the germline V gene (reference sequence). V gave up 6 bases and J gave up 7 bases, with 18 bases separating them. CDR3 loop: CASRVFNRGPEKLFF. CDR3 bases: TGTGCCAGTAGGGTTTTCAACCGTGGACCTGAAAAACTGTTTTTT.

The V and J genes are TRBV7-9 and TRBJ1-2; no clear D gene. The germline V gene has CDR1 SEHNR and CDR2 FQNEAQ (reference sequence). Trimming removed 1 base from V and 2 bases from J, with 8 bases in between. This CDR3 comprises 14 residues. CDR3 DNA sequence: TGTGCCAGCAGCTTAGGCGGTAGCAACTATGGCTACACCTTC. As protein: CASSLGGSNYGYTF.

This clone occurred once. The V gene is TRBV6-1, the J gene TRBJ1-6; D is uncertain. Germline V gene lookup returns CDR1 MNHNS and CDR2 SASEGT. CDR3 length: 16 residues. V lost 2 bases and J 3 bases, leaving 11 bases between the germline ends. The CDR3 sequence is CASSEIRVSYNSPLHF. The CDR3 nucleotides are TGTGCCAGCAGTGAAATTCGAGTCAGCTATAATTCACCCCTCCACTTT.